Sequencing of this TCR beta chain was carried out in a study of response to subunit inactivated influenza vaccine. Overall study results and limits: The authors suggested that every seasonal influenza vaccination recruits few new T cells.

MiXCR was run by TCRdb on the RT-PCR reads, yielding one entry per CDR3 protein. The repertoire holds around 250,000 distinct CDR3 sequences, with 10% to 15% as singletons. Only a few counts were recorded for this clonotype. Its specificity is not known. The sequence came from a man in his fifties who received an inactivated influenza vaccine. The source material was non-naive T cells sorted from PBMCs, sampled 14 to 15 days before vaccination.

The CDR3 bases are TGTGCCAGCAGGCCGCCTGGGGTAGGGGAGACCCAGTACTTC. Protein product: CASRPPGVGETQYF. The chain employs TRBV28 and TRBJ2-5; no clear D. This CDR3 has 14 amino acids. From germline, CDR1 is MDHEN and CDR2 SYDVKM. V shed 6 bases and J shed 5 bases, with 16 bases lying between them.